The clone carrying this T cell receptor beta chain was detected ten times or more. Antigen specificity is unknown. These data come from a study of regulatory T cells in long-lasting Graves disease. Study context: Patients with new Graves' disease had used antithyroid drugs below 3 months. Study-level results: Under persistent disease, TRBV28, TRBJ1-2 and TRBJ2-5 were used preferentially. The persistent group shared around 2,700 public clonotypes, more than the approximately 970 shared by new patients.

Regarding time point: newly diagnosed GD, antithyroid drugs for less than 3 months. Extracted PBMC RNA gave rise to the TCR library. V lost 5 bases and J lost 4; bases outside the gene matches: 12. The CDR3 is made up of 17 amino acids. Sequencing libraries for TCR beta were prepared with iRepertoire HTBI primers and Arm-PCR of CDR3 regions. Each CDR3 protein gets one entry after TCRdb re-called the multiplex PCR reads with MiXCR. The repertoire has roughly 410,000 distinct CDR3 sequences, around 16% of them found once; the top ten carry over 7%. These data also featured in a second study, about T cells in Graves' hyperthyroidism and ophthalmopathy. From that second work: Exclusion of a patient resulted from uncontrolled infection, other autoimmune disease, pregnancy or lactation.

The chain combines TRBV12-3 or TRBV12-4 with TRBJ2-2; 8 bases align to TRBD1. Sequences were derived from peripheral blood mononuclear cells (PBMCs), sampled at new diagnosis, from a patient treated with antithyroid drugs. The receptor was isolated from a woman between 40 and 55 years old with Graves disease. The chain's CDR3 is CASSPGSGTGTTGELFF. CDR3 sequence (DNA): TGTGCCAGCAGTCCCGGGTCGGGGACAGGCACCACCGGGGAGCTGTTTTTT.